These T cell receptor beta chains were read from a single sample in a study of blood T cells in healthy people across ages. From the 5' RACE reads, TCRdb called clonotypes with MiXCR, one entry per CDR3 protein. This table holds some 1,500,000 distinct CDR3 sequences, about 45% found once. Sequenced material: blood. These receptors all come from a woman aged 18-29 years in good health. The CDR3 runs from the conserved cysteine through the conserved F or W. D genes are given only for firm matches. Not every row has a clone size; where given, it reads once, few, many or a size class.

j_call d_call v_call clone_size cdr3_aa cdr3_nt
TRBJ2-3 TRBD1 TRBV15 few CATSTGQGSDTQYF TGTGCCACCAGCACGGGACAGGGCTCAGATACGCAGTATTTT
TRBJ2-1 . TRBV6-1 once CASSERINEQFF TGTGCCAGCAGTGAAAGGATCAATGAGCAGTTCTTC
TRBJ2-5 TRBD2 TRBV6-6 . CASSGLATSNEQYF TGTGCCAGCAGTGGACTAGCGACTTCCAATGAGCAGTACTTC
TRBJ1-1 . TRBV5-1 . CASSLWSQGTEAFF TGCGCCAGCAGCTTATGGTCCCAGGGTACTGAAGCTTTCTTT
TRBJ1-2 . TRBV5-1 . CASSLAQGDNYGYTF TGCGCCAGCAGCTTGGCCCAGGGAGATAACTATGGCTACACCTTC
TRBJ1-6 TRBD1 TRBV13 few CASSLQGVLQPLHF TGTGCCAGCAGTCTTCAGGGGGTTCTCCAACCCCTCCACTTT
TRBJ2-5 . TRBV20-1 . CSAMGRLPETQYF TGCAGTGCTATGGGTCGTCTTCCAGAGACCCAGTACTTC
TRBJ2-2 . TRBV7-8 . CASSLSGGKDTGELFF TGTGCCAGCAGCTTAAGTGGCGGGAAGGACACCGGGGAGCTGTTTTTT
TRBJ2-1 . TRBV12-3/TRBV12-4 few CASTWGRLEQFF TGTGCCAGCACCTGGGGTCGTTTAGAGCAGTTCTTC
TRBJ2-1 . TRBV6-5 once CASSYDQSDNEQFF TGTGCCAGCAGTTACGACCAGAGCGACAATGAGCAGTTCTTC
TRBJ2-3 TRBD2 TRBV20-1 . CSARRPSSGGDTQYF TGCAGTGCTAGACGACCTTCTAGCGGGGGAGATACGCAGTATTTT
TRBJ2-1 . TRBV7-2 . CASGLGWGSLQFF TGTGCCAGCGGCTTAGGGTGGGGTAGTCTGCAGTTCTTC
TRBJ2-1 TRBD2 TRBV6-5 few CASSPTSGRDNERFF TGTGCCAGCAGCCCCACTAGCGGGAGAGACAATGAGCGGTTCTTC
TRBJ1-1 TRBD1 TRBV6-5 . CASTSGGRGTEAFF TGTGCCAGCACCTCAGGGGGCCGGGGAACTGAAGCTTTCTTT
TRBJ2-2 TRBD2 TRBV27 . CASSLGLAGASTGELFF TGTGCCAGCAGTTTAGGCCTAGCGGGAGCTAGCACCGGGGAGCTGTTTTTT
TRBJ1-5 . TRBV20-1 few CSARDSPGSGQPQHF TGCAGTGCTAGAGATTCGCCGGGGTCAGGCCAGCCCCAGCATTTT